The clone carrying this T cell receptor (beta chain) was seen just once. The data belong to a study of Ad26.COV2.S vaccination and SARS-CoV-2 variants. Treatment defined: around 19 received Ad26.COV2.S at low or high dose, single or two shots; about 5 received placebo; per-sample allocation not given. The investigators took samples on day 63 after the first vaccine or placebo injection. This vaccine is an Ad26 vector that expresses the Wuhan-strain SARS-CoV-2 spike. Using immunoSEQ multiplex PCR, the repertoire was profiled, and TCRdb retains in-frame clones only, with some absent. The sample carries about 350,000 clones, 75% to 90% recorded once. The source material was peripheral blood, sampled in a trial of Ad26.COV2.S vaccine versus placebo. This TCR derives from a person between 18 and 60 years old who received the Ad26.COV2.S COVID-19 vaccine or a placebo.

The CDR3 loop reads CASSMVNGELFF. Here the CDR3 DNA reads TGTGCCAGTAGTATGGTCAACGGGGAGCTGTTTTTT. The chain combines TRBV19 with TRBJ2-2; the D is unclear. Trimming took off 3 bases at V and 7 bases at J, with 6 bases between the two ends. The CDR3 is 12 residues long. Germline V CDR1 and CDR2: LNHDA, SQIVND (reference sequence).